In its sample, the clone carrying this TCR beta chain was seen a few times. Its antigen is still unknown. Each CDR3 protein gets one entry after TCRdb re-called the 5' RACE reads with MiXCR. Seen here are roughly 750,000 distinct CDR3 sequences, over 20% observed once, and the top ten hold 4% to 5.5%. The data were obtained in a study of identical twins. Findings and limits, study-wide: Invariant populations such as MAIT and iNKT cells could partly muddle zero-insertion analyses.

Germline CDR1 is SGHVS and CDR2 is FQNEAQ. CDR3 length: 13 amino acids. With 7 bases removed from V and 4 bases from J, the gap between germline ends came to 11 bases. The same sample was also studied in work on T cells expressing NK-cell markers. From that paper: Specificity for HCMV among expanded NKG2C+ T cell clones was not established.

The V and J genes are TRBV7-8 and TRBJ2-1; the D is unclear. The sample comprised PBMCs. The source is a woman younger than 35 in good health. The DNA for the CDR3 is TGTGCCAGCAATAGGGATGAATACAATGAGCAGTTCTTC. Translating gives CASNRDEYNEQFF.